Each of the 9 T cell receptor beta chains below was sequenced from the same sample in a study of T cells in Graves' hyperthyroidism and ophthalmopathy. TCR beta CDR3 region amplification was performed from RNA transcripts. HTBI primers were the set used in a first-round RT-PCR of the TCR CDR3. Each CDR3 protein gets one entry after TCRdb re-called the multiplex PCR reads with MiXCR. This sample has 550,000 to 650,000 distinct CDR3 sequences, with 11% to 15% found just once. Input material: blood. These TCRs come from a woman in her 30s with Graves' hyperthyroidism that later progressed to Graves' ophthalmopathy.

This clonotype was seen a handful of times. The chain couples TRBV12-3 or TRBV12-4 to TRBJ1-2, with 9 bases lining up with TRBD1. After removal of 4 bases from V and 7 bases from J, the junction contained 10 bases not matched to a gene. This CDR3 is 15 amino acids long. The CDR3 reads CASSSGDSGQGGYTF. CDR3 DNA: TGTGCCAGCAGTTCCGGGGATTCGGGACAGGGTGGCTACACCTTC.

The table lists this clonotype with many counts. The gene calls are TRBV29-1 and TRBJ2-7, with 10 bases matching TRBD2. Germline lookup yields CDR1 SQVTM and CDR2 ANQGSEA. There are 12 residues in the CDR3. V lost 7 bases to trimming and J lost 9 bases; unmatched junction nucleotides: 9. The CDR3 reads CSAELAGEAQYF. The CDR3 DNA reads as TGCAGCGCGGAGCTAGCGGGAGAGGCGCAGTACTTC.

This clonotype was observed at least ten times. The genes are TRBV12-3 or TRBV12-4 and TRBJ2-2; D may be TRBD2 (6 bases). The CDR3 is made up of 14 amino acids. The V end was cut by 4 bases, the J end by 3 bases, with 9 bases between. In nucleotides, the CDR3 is TGTGCCAGCAGTTCGGGACTGTACACCGGGGAGCTGTTTTTT. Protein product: CASSSGLYTGELFF.

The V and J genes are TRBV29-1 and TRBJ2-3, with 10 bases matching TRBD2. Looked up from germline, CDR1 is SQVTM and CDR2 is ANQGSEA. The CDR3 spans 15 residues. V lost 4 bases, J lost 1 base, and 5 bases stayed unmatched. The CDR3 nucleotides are TGCAGCGTTGGGTTCGGGACTAGCGGCACAGATACGCAGTATTTT. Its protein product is CSVGFGTSGTDTQYF.

CDR3 region: CASSPPASRGAPYNEQFF. The CDR3, as DNA: TGTGCCAGCAGCCCGCCTGCGTCCCGGGGGGCGCCTTACAATGAGCAGTTCTTC. V gene TRBV7-9 combines with J gene TRBJ2-1, with D possibly being TRBD2 (7 bases). Between the trimmed V and J ends, which lost 5 bases and 4 bases, there was a span of 24 bases. Germline lookup yields CDR1 SEHNR and CDR2 FQNEAQ (reference sequence). This CDR3 has 18 amino acids. The complete variable domain, with remaining parts taken from reference TRBV7-9 and TRBJ2-1, reads DTGVSQNPRHKITKRGQNVTFRCDPISEHNRLYWYRQTLGQGPEFLTYFQNEAQLEKSRLLSDRFSAERPKGSFSTLEIQRTEQGDSAMYLCASSPPASRGAPYNEQFFGPGTRLTVL.

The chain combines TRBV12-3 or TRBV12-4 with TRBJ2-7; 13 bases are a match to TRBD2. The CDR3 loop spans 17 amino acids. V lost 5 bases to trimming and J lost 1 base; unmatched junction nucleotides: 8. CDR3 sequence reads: CASSTWTSGSWSYEQYF. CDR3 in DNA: TGTGCCAGCAGTACTTGGACTAGCGGGAGCTGGTCCTACGAGCAGTACTTC.

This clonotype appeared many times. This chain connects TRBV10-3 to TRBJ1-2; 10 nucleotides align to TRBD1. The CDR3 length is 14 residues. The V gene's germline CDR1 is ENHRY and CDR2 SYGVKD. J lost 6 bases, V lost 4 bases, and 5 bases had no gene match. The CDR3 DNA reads TGTGCCATCAGTGTAGTGGACAGGGGGGATGGCTACACCTTC. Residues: CAISVVDRGDGYTF.

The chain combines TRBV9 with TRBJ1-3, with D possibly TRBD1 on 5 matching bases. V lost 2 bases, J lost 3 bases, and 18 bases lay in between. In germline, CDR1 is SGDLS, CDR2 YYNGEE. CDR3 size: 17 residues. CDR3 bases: TGTGCCAGCAGCGTGGGACCGACGGGCGGTTTTGGAAACACCATATATTTT. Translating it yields CASSVGPTGGFGNTIYF.

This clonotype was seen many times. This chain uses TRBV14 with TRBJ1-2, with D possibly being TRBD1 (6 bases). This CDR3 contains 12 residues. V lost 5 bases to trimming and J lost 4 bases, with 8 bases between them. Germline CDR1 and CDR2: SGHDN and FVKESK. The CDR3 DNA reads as TGTGCCAGCAGCAAGGACAGCTATGGCTACACCTTC. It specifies CASSKDSYGYTF.